The 13 T cell receptor beta chains presented below share a single source sample, sequenced in a study of technical replicates of blood from several donors. Assay used: immunoSEQ multiplex PCR; TCRdb lists only in-frame clones, some missing. The data show about 12,000 clones, about 94% seen once. Source material: PBMCs. These receptors were collected from a human donor in good health.

The CDR3 reads CASSPEPPRPQHF. CDR3 sequence (DNA): TGTGCCAGCAGTCCAGAACCTCCCCGGCCCCAGCATTTT. The rearrangement joins TRBV27 to TRBJ1-5, with D hard to call. The germline CDR1 and CDR2 sequences are MNHEY and SMNVEV (reference sequence). This CDR3 has 13 residues. Trimming removed 5 bases at V and 9 bases at J, with 14 bases between.

The chain has TRBV5-6 and TRBJ2-1; 10 bases line up with TRBD2. Unmatched junction bases numbered 16, after V lost 0 bases and J lost 10 bases. Germline V gene data show CDR1 as SGHDT and CDR2 as YYEEEE. CDR3 length equals 18 residues. The CDR3 reads CASSLEASGSFFAWEQFF. DNA of the CDR3: TGTGCCAGCAGCTTGGAGGCTAGCGGGAGTTTCTTCGCGTGGGAGCAGTTCTTC.

The chain carries TRBV14 and TRBJ1-5; D is perhaps TRBD1 (5 bases). Germline V gives CDR1 SGHDN, CDR2 FVKESK. Trimming cost V 1 base and J 6 bases, with 19 bases left between them. CDR3 length: 17 amino acids. The CDR3 here is CASSQVRLWGVGQPQHF. For the CDR3, the DNA is TGTGCCAGCAGCCAAGTTCGGTTGTGGGGCGTGGGTCAGCCCCAGCATTTT.

This chain links TRBV11-2 with TRBJ2-4; D might be TRBD2 (5 bases). The CDR3 contains 14 residues. Germline CDR1 SGHAT, CDR2 FQNNGV. Trimming pared 0 bases from V and 14 bases from J, leaving 17 bases between. CDR3 amino acids: CASSLDLVSGYEYF. The CDR3 DNA reads TGTGCCAGCAGCTTAGATCTGGTATCGGGATATGAGTACTTC.

This clone came up once. V gene TRBV19 combines with J gene TRBJ1-4; D call uncertain. The V and J ends lost 3 bases and 0 bases respectively, with 5 bases between them. Per germline, CDR1 LNHDA and CDR2 SQIVND (reference sequence). The CDR3 loop spans 14 amino acids. In nucleotides, the CDR3 is TGTGCCAGTAGTATTTACACAACTAATGAAAAACTGTTTTTT. Translated, it gives CASSIYTTNEKLFF.

This chain joins TRBV6-1 and TRBJ1-1; possible D gene TRBD1, 6 bases. CDR1 is MNHNS, CDR2 SASEGT, per germline. Trimming left V 4 bases short and J 0 bases short, with 12 bases between. This CDR3 has 15 amino acids. As DNA, the CDR3 is TGTGCCAGCAGTGCTCAGGGGCCTATGAACACTGAAGCTTTCTTT. It encodes CASSAQGPMNTEAFF.

This clone was seen just once. The chain couples TRBV6-4 to TRBJ2-3; the D is unclear. CDR1 and CDR2 (germline): MRHNA, SNTAGT. Trimming took off 3 bases at V and 5 bases at J, with 12 bases between the two ends. The CDR3 runs 14 residues. The chain's CDR3 is CASSDRVSVDTQYF. In DNA form, the CDR3 reads TGTGCCAGCAGTGATCGTGTAAGCGTAGATACGCAGTATTTT.

This sequence joins TRBV6-5 and TRBJ2-7, with TRBD2 as a possible D gene (5 bases). V shed 2 bases and J shed 3 bases, with 11 bases lying between them. Germline V gene data show CDR1 as MNHEY and CDR2 as SVGAGI. The CDR3 totals 14 residues. The CDR3, as DNA: TGTGCCAGCAGTTACGCGACGGGGAACTACGAGCAGTACTTC. Protein product: CASSYATGNYEQYF.

The rearrangement uses TRBV4-1 and TRBJ2-7, with 9 nucleotides matching TRBD1. V was pared by 1 base and J by 4 bases, with 5 bases of the junction left unmatched. CDR1 MGHRA and CDR2 YSYEKL come from the germline V gene. This CDR3 is 15 amino acids long. CDR3 protein: CASSQATGGWYEQYF. In nucleotides, the CDR3 is TGCGCCAGCAGCCAAGCTACAGGGGGCTGGTACGAGCAGTACTTC.

The rearrangement uses TRBV25-1 and TRBJ2-2; the D gene is possibly TRBD2 (5 bases). This CDR3 contains 16 residues. CDR1 and CDR2 from the germline V gene are MGHDK and SYGVNS. V was trimmed by 1 base and J by 5 bases, leaving 14 bases between them. The CDR3 coding sequence is TGTGCCAGCAGTGAATTTGCCGGGGTGCGGACCGGGGAGCTGTTTTTT. Amino acids: CASSEFAGVRTGELFF.

This chain joins TRBV7-8 and TRBJ2-7, with 10 positions matching TRBD2. This CDR3 has 16 residues. V dropped 2 bases and J dropped 2; count of bases not matched to a gene: 6. Looked up from germline, CDR1 is SGHVS and CDR2 is FQNEAQ. The CDR3 nucleotides are TGTGCCAGCAGCTTAAGTTTGGGACTAGCGACCTACGAGCAGTACTTC. Protein: CASSLSLGLATYEQYF.

This sequence joins TRBV25-1 and TRBJ1-3; 8 positions agree with TRBD1. Per germline, CDR1 MGHDK and CDR2 SYGVNS. Trimming removed 0 bases from V and 4 bases from J; junction bases left unmatched: 8. This CDR3 region has 17 residues. Here the CDR3 DNA reads TGTGCCAGCAGTGAATACTCTGGACAGGGTCGAGGAAACACCATATATTTT. Its protein is CASSEYSGQGRGNTIYF.

J is TRBJ2-7 and V is TRBV5-8, with 7 positions matching TRBD2. This CDR3 is built from 16 residues. The junction had 9 bases not matched to a gene; V was cut back by 0 bases and J by 3 bases. CDR1 SGHTS and CDR2 YDEGEE come from the germline V gene. The DNA for the CDR3 is TGTGCCAGCAGCTTGGGGGCGGCGGGAGCCCTCTACGAGCAGTACTTC. Translating it yields CASSLGAAGALYEQYF.